Reported below is one TCR beta chain. The data derive from a study of CXCR3-negative and CXCR3-positive naive CD8 T cells. The libraries of TRB cDNA were constructed through 5' RACE using UMI labels. TCRdb re-analyzed the 5' RACE reads; it lists each CDR3 protein once, without DNA. With 30,000 to 40,000 distinct CDR3 sequences in the sample, the ten largest clones hold more than 12%. CDR3 length equals 12 residues. Sequencing input: memory CD8+ T cells from blood. The source is a human donor in good health. Some clones in this sample may be carry-over from other donors' samples. The genes are TRBV12-3 or TRBV12-4 and TRBJ1-6; the TCRdb D gene call, TRBD1, has no DNA to confirm it. CDR3 region: CASRELPGPLHF.